A selection of T cell receptor beta chains follows, all from one sample in a study of cytomegalovirus exposure and HLA in healthy donors. The assay was immunoSEQ multiplex PCR, and TCRdb's table has in-frame clones only and misses some. Of some 100,000 clones listed, about 80% are singletons. The specimen sequenced was PBMCs. The receptors shown here come from a male donor in good health and CMV-seropositive. Both conserved end residues are part of each CDR3. Each record gives: J gene, V gene, D gene, clone size, CDR3 DNA, CDR3 protein. The D gene is left open where the match is weak. Where a row states a size, it is once, few, many or the class of an expanded clone; other rows omit it.

TRBJ1-4 | TRBV6-5 | NA | NA | TGTGCCAGCAGTCCTGCAGGCGCCCTGAATGAAAAACTGTTTTTT | CASSPAGALNEKLFF
TRBJ2-4 | TRBV5-6 | NA | NA | TGTGCCAGCAGTTCGGCGACAGGCAGCTTAGCCAAAAACATTCAGTACTTC | CASSSATGSLAKNIQYF
TRBJ2-7 | TRBV29-1 | NA | NA | TGCAGCGTTGAAGCCGGAGGCTACGAGCAGTACTTC | CSVEAGGYEQYF
TRBJ2-7 | TRBV15 | NA | NA | TGTGCCACCAGCAGAGATTCAGGGATCTACGAGCAGTACTTC | CATSRDSGIYEQYF
TRBJ2-3 | TRBV7-2 | NA | NA | TGTGCCAGCAGCCCGACGGGGGGCCGCACAGATACGCAGTATTTT | CASSPTGGRTDTQYF
TRBJ1-5 | TRBV6-5 | NA | NA | TGTGCCAGCAGTCCCTCGGGGGGCAATCAGCCCCAGCATTTT | CASSPSGGNQPQHF
TRBJ1-1 | TRBV5-1 | NA | NA | TGCGCCAGCAGCTTACAGGAAACCGGGAACACTGAAGCTTTCTTT | CASSLQETGNTEAFF
TRBJ2-7 | TRBV19 | NA | NA | TGTGCCAGTAGTATCCAGATGGGGGGAAGTAACGAGCAGTACTTC | CASSIQMGGSNEQYF
TRBJ2-7 | TRBV11-3 | NA | NA | TGTGCCAGCAGCTTAGTGGGGCACGAGCAGTACTTC | CASSLVGHEQYF
TRBJ1-2 | TRBV6-5 | TRBD1 | once | TGTGCCAGCAGTGCCCCGGGACAGAGGGACTATGGCTACACCTTC | CASSAPGQRDYGYTF
TRBJ2-7 | TRBV7-6 | TRBD1 | NA | TGTGCCAGCAGCTTCTCCGACAGGGCCGGGTCCTACGAGCAGTACTTC | CASSFSDRAGSYEQYF
TRBJ1-5 | TRBV6-5 | NA | NA | TGTGCCAGCACCTCTGGGCAGGGTAGCAATCAGCCCCAGCATTTT | CASTSGQGSNQPQHF
TRBJ2-1 | TRBV27 | TRBD1 | NA | TGTGCCAGCAGTTTACAACCGGGACAGGGGGCAGAGCAGTTCTTC | CASSLQPGQGAEQFF
TRBJ1-2 | TRBV5-1 | NA | NA | TGCGCCAGCAGCTTGGCCGGACAAGAAGGCTACACCTTC | CASSLAGQEGYTF
TRBJ2-7 | TRBV18 | NA | NA | TGTGCCAGCTCATCGGTGGGGGGCTACGAGCAGTACTTC | CASSSVGGYEQYF
TRBJ2-4 | TRBV30 | NA | NA | TGTGCCTGGAGTGTGGGGCTAGGAGTAGCCAAAAACATTCAGTACTTC | CAWSVGLGVAKNIQYF
TRBJ1-2 | TRBV5-1 | TRBD1 | NA | TGCGCCAGCAGCCCTATACTACGGCTGCAGGGGGCGTCGCCCGGCTACACCTTC | CASSPILRLQGASPGYTF
TRBJ2-7 | TRBV9 | NA | NA | TGTGCCAGCAGCCTCACCATAGCAGGGTACGAGCAGTACTTC | CASSLTIAGYEQYF
TRBJ1-3 | TRBV18 | NA | NA | TGTGCCAGCTCACCCGAACTGGTGCTCTCTGGAAACACCATATATTTT | CASSPELVLSGNTIYF